Shown below are 10 T cell receptor beta chains from a single sample sequenced in a study of early T cells in non-severe SARS-CoV-2 infection. MiXCR, run by TCRdb on the 5' RACE reads, gives a single entry per CDR3 protein. The sample lists under 70,000 distinct CDR3 sequences, approximately 5.9% occurring once. The sequencing here drew on whole blood, taken at baseline. The receptors come from an adult who was a healthcare worker with PCR-confirmed SARS-CoV-2 infection or an uninfected control (not recorded which).

This clonotype occurred a few times. V usage is TRBV7-9 and J usage is TRBJ1-5, with TRBD1 matching 9 bases. Germline CDR1 and CDR2: SEHNR and FQNEAQ (reference sequence). The CDR3 runs to 15 residues. Unmatched junction bases numbered 7, after V lost 2 bases and J lost 8 bases. The CDR3 protein is CASSLMGQGREPQHF. CDR3 DNA: TGTGCCAGCAGCTTAATGGGACAGGGAAGGGAGCCCCAGCATTTT.

Many counts were recorded for this clonotype. This rearrangement joins TRBV12-3 or TRBV12-4 to TRBJ2-1; TRBD2 agrees at 11 bases. V shed 4 bases, J shed 1 base, and the junction held 3 bases outside the gene matches. CDR3 length: 16 residues. CDR3 bases: TGTGCCAGCAGTTCCGGGACTAGCGGTTCCTACAATGAGCAGTTCTTC. Translation gives CASSSGTSGSYNEQFF.

V usage is TRBV5-1 and J usage is TRBJ2-5, with 7 bases fitting TRBD2. J was trimmed by 2 bases and V by 2 bases; bases with no gene match: 12. The CDR3 is made up of 17 amino acids. Per germline, CDR1 SGHRS and CDR2 YFSETQ. The DNA for the CDR3 is TGCGCCAGCAGCTTATTTCCCGGGGAGGGGTTACAAGAGACCCAGTACTTC. It specifies CASSLFPGEGLQETQYF.

This clonotype was counted many times. The V call is TRBV20-1, the J call TRBJ2-1; D not certain. CDR3 size: 15 residues. Trimming stripped 1 base from V and 8 bases from J, with 18 bases between. Per germline, CDR1 DFQATT and CDR2 SNEGSKA (reference sequence). CDR3 residues: CSARARAPPNDEQFF. In DNA, the CDR3 is TGCAGTGCTAGAGCCCGGGCACCTCCCAACGATGAGCAGTTCTTC.

The table lists this clonotype with many counts. V gene TRBV11-3 combines with J gene TRBJ2-1; D gene unclear. V was cut by 5 bases and J by 4 bases, with 12 bases left in between. Germline CDR1 and CDR2: SGHNT and YENEEA. There are 14 residues in the CDR3. For the CDR3, the DNA is TGTGCCAGCAGCCCCTCAGGCCTATACAATGAGCAGTTCTTC. Amino acid sequence: CASSPSGLYNEQFF. Full variable domain (remainder filled in from reference TRBV11-3 and TRBJ2-1): EAGVVQSPRYKIIEKKQPVAFWCNPISGHNTLYWYLQNLGQGPELLIRYENEEAVDDSQLPKDRFSAERLKGVDSTLKIQPAELGDSAVYLCASSPSGLYNEQFFGPGTRLTVL.

Many counts were recorded for this clonotype. The V gene is TRBV29-1, the J gene TRBJ2-2, with D possibly TRBD1 on 5 matching bases. CDR1 and CDR2 (germline): SQVTM, ANQGSEA. V was cut by 7 bases and J by 1 base, with 13 bases left in between. There are 14 residues in the CDR3. The CDR3: CSARTSENTGELFF. Written as DNA, the CDR3 is TGCAGCGCCCGGACAAGCGAGAACACCGGGGAGCTGTTTTTT.

CDR3 sequence reads: CASMYSGTGTEAFF. CDR3 nucleotides: TGTGCCAGCATGTATTCAGGGACGGGCACTGAAGCTTTCTTT. This rearrangement joins TRBV27 to TRBJ1-1, with D possibly being TRBD1 (5 bases). Looked up from germline, CDR1 is MNHEY and CDR2 is SMNVEV (reference sequence). The CDR3 has 14 amino acids. V was trimmed by 7 bases and J by 4 bases, leaving 16 bases between them.

This clonotype was seen a few times. V gene TRBV6-5 combines with J gene TRBJ1-4; D is unresolved. The CDR3 runs to 13 residues. The germline gives CDR1 MNHEY, CDR2 SVGAGI. V was cut by 7 bases and J by 5 bases, with 11 bases left in between. This CDR3 is CASTHRRNEKLFF. For the CDR3, the DNA is TGTGCCAGCACCCACCGGCGGAATGAAAAACTGTTTTTT.

This chain uses TRBV29-1 with TRBJ2-5, with 8 positions matching TRBD2. Trimming removed 7 bases from V and 4 bases from J; junction bases left unmatched: 14. Germline CDR1 and CDR2: SQVTM and ANQGSEA. This CDR3 is 15 amino acids long. CDR3 in amino acids: CSASSGGTLIETQYF. For the CDR3, the DNA is TGCAGCGCGTCTTCGGGAGGGACTTTGATAGAGACCCAGTACTTC.

This clonotype was seen many times. This rearrangement joins TRBV4-1 to TRBJ2-2, with D possibly TRBD1 on 6 matching bases. The CDR3 runs 18 residues. The V gene lost 4 bases and the J gene lost 0 bases, with 18 bases spanning the gap. Germline V gives CDR1 MGHRA, CDR2 YSYEKL. In DNA form, the CDR3 reads TGCGCCAGCAGCCCATACCCGGACAGATACGCGAACACCGGGGAGCTGTTTTTT. This gives the protein CASSPYPDRYANTGELFF.